This TCR beta chain was captured by sequencing in a study of blood T cell repertoires in COVID-19. Per the original methods: Reference gene primer amplification gave estimated nucleated cell counts. Only in-frame clones appear in the TCRdb table, and some are missing; sequencing was by immunoSEQ multiplex PCR. The V and J calls and clone size were taken over from that table, and D and trimming were inferred from the DNA. In the table there are approximately 260,000 clones, roughly 84% of which are singletons. This clone was detected once. Germline CDR1 SQVTM, CDR2 ANQGSEA. The CDR3 runs 14 residues. V shed 4 bases and J shed 0 bases, with 11 bases lying between them.

Sequenced input: peripheral blood. The clonotype was recovered from a woman in her thirties or forties who had recovered from COVID-19. The gene calls are TRBV29-1 and TRBJ2-3; D unresolved. The CDR3 sequence: CSVVSGFSTDTQYF. For the CDR3, the DNA is TGCAGCGTTGTCTCAGGCTTCAGCACAGATACGCAGTATTTT.